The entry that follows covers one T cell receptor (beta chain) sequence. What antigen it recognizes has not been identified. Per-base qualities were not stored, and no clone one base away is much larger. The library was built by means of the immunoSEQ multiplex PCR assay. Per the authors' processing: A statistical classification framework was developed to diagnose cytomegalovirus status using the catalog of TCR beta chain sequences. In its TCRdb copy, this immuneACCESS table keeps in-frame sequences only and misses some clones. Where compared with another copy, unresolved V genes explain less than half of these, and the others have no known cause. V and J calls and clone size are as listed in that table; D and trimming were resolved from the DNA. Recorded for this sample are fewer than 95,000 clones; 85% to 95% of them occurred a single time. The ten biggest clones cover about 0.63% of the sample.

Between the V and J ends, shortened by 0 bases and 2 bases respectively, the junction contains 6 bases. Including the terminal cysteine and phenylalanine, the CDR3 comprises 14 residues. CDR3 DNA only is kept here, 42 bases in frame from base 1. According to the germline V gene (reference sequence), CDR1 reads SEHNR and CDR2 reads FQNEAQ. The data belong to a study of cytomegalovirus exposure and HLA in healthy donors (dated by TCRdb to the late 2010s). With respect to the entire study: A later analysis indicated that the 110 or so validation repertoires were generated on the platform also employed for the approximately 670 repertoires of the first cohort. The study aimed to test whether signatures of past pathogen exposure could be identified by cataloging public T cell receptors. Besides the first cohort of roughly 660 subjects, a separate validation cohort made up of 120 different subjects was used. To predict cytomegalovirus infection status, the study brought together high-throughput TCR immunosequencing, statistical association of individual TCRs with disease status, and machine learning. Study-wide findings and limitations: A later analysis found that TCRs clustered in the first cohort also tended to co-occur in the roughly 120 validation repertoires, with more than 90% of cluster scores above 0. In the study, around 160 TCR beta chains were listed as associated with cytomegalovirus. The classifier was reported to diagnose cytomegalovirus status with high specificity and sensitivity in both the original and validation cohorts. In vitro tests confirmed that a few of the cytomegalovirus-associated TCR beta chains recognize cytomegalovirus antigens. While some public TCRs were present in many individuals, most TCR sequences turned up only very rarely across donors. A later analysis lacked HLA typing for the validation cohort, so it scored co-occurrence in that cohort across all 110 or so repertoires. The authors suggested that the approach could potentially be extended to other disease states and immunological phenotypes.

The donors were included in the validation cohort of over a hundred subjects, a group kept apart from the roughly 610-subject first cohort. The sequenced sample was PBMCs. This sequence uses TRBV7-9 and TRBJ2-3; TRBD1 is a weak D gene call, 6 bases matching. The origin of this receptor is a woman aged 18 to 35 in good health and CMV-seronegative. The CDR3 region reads CASSLAGATDTQYF. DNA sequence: TGTGCCAGCAGCTTAGCGGGGGCCACAGATACGCAGTATTTT.